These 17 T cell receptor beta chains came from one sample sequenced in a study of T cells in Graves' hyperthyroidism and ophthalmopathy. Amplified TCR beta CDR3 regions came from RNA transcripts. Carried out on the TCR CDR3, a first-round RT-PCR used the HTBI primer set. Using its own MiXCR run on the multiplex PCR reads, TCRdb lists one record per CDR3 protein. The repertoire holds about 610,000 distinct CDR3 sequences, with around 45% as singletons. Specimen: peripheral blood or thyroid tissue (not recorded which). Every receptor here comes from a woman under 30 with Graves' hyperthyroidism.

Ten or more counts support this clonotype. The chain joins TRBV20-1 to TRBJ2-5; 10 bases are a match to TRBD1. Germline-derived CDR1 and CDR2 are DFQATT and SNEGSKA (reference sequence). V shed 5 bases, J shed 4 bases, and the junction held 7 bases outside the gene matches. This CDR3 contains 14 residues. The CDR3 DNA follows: TGCAGTGCTCCATGGGGACAGGGGACAGAGACCCAGTACTTC. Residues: CSAPWGQGTETQYF.

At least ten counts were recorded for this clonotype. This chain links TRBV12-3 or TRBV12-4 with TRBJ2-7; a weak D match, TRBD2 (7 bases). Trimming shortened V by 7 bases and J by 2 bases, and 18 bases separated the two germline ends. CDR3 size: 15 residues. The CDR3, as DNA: TGTGCCAGCAAATTGGAGCCGGGGGGCACCTACGAGCAGTACTTC. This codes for CASKLEPGGTYEQYF.

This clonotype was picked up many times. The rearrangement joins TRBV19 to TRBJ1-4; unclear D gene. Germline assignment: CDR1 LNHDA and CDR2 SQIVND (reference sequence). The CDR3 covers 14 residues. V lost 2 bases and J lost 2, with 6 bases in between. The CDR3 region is CASSITVTNEKLFF. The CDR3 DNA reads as TGTGCCAGTAGTATAACAGTGACTAATGAAAAACTGTTTTTT. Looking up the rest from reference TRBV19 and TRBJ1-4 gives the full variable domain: DGGITQSPKYLFRKEGQNVTLSCEQNLNHDAMYWYRQDPGQGLRLIYYSQIVNDFQKGDIAEGYSVSREKKESFPLTVTSAQKNPTAFYLCASSITVTNEKLFFGSGTQLSVL.

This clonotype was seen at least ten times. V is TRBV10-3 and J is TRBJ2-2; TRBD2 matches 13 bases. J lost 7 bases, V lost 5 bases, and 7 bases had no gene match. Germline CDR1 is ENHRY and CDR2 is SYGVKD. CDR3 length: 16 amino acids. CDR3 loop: CAISPTSGRSHGELFF. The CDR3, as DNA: TGTGCCATCAGTCCGACTAGCGGGAGGAGTCACGGGGAGCTGTTTTTT.

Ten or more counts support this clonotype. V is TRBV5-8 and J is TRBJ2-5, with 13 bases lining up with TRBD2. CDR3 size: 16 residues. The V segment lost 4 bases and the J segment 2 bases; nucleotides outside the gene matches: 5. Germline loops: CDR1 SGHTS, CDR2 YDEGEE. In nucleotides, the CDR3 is TGTGCCAGCAGCACCGGGACTAGCGGGATGCAAGAGACCCAGTACTTC. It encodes CASSTGTSGMQETQYF.

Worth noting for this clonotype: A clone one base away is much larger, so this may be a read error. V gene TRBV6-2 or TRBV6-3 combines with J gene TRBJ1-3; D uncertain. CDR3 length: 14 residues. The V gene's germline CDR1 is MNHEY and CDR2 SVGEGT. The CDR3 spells CASSLTKSGNTTYF. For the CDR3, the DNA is TGTGCCAGCAGTCTAACAAAATCTGGAAACACCACATATTTT.

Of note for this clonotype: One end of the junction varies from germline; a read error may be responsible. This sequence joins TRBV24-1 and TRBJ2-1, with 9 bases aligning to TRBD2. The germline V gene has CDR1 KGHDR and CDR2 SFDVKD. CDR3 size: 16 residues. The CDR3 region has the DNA TGTGCCACCAGTTCAAAGCGGGGGGCTTCCTACAATGGGCAGTTCTTC. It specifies CATSSKRGASYNGQFF.

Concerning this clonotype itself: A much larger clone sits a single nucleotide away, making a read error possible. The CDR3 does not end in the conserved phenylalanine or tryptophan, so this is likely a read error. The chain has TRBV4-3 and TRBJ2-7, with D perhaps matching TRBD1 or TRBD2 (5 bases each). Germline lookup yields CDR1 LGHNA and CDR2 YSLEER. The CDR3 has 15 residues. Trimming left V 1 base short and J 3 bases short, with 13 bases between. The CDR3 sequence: CASSQARDRIYEQYS. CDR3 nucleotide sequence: TGCGCCAGCAGCCAAGCTAGGGACCGGATCTACGAGCAGTACTCC.

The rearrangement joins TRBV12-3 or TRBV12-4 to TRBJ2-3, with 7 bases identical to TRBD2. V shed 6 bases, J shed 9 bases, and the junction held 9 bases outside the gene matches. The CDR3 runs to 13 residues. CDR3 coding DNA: TGTGCCAGCAGGAGGGACTATCCCGACACGCAGTATTTT. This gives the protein CASRRDYPDTQYF.

The CDR3 sequence is CASSLPGLIASGAFDEQYF. The CDR3, as DNA: TGTGCCAGCAGCTTACCCGGACTGATCGCGAGCGGAGCATTCGACGAGCAGTACTTC. The chain uses TRBV7-9 and TRBJ2-7, with a weak D call TRBD2 (5 bases). The germline V gene has CDR1 SEHNR and CDR2 FQNEAQ (reference sequence). This CDR3 has 19 residues. Deletions cut 2 bases from V and 5 bases from J, with 28 bases between. The variable domain in full, completed from reference TRBV7-9 and TRBJ2-7, reads DTGVSQNPRHKITKRGQNVTFRCDPISEHNRLYWYRQTLGQGPEFLTYFQNEAQLEKSRLLSDRFSAERPKGSFSTLEIQRTEQGDSAMYLCASSLPGLIASGAFDEQYFGPGTRLTVT.

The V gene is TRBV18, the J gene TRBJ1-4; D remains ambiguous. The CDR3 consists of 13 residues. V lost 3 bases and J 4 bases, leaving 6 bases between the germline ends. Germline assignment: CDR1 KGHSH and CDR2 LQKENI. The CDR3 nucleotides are TGTGCCAGCTCACCCAACAGTAATGAAAAACTGTTTTTT. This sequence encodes CASSPNSNEKLFF.

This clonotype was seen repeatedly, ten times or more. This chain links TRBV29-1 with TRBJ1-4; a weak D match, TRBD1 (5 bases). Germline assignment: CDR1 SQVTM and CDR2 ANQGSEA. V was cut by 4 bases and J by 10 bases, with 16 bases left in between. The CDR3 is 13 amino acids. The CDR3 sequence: CSVGNLPGGKLFF. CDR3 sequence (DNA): TGCAGCGTTGGGAACCTACCTGGGGGAAAACTGTTTTTT.

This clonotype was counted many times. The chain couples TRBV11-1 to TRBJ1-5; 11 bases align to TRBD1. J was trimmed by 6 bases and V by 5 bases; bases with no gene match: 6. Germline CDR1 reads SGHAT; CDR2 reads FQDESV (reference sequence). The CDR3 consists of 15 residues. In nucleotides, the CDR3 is TGTGCCAGCAGCGCCGGGACAGGGGGATCTCAGCCCCAGCATTTT. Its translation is CASSAGTGGSQPQHF.

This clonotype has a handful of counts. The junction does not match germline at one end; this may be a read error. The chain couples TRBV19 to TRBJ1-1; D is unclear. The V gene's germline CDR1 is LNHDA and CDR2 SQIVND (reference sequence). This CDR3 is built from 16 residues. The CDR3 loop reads CAGSRAASPGSTEAFF. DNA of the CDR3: TGTGCCGGTAGTCGGGCGGCCTCCCCTGGGAGCACTGAAGCTTTCTTT.

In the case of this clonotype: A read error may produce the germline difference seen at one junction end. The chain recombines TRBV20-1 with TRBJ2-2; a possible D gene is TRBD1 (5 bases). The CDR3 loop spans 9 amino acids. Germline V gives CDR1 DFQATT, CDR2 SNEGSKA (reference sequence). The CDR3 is CSARDQGSF. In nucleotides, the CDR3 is TGCAGTGCTAGAGATCAGGGATCTTTT.

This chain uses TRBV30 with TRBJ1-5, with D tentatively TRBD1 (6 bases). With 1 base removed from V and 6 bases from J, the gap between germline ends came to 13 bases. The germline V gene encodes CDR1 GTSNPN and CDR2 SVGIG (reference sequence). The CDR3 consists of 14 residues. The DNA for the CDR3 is TGTGCCTGGAGTGAGGCAGGGGCCGGTCAGCCCCAGCATTTT. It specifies CAWSEAGAGQPQHF.

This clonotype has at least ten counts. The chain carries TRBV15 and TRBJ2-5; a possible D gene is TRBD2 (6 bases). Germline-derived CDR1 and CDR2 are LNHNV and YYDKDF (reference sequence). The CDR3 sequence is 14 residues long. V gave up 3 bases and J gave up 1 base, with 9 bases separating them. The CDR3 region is CATSSRGLQETQYF. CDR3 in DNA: TGTGCCACCAGCAGTAGGGGACTCCAAGAGACCCAGTACTTC.